These 8 T cell receptor beta chains were sequenced from one sample in a study of T cell clonality in common variable immunodeficiency. Study-level findings and limits: Fewer deletions and N-nucleotide insertions were reportedly seen in common variable immunodeficiency TCR beta sequences.

For these receptors, no antigen is known. Sequencing used immunoSEQ multiplex PCR; TCRdb keeps in-frame clones, though not all of them. The sample includes over 30,000 clones, none of them occurring once. The sample consisted of peripheral blood mononuclear cells. These receptors were taken from a human donor with common variable immunodeficiency.

There are many counts of this clone. The DNA ends 3 residues before the CDR3 does, and the rest of the CDR3 is filled in from the germline J gene. The chain employs TRBV29-1 and TRBJ2-3; D is possibly TRBD2 (6 bases). Germline V gene sequence: CDR1 SQVTM, CDR2 ANQGSEA. The CDR3 is made up of 14 amino acids. V lost 6 bases to trimming and J lost 2 bases, with 15 bases between them. The CDR3 spells CSVSGAATTDTQYF. CDR3 DNA (partial): TGCAGCGTCTCGGGAGCGGCTACCACAGATACG.

This clone was found a few times. Coverage ceases 3 residues before the CDR3 finishes, and the germline J gene fills in the end. This rearrangement joins TRBV7-9 to TRBJ1-1, with 7 bases fitting TRBD1. The CDR3 has 15 residues. V lost 6 bases to trimming and J lost 1 base; unmatched junction nucleotides: 8. Germline V gene data show CDR1 as SEHNR and CDR2 as FQNEAQ (reference sequence). The covered CDR3 bases are TGTGCCAGCAGTTACAGGGGACCAACGAACACTGAA. Encoded protein: CASSYRGPTNTE. The entire CDR3 reads CASSYRGPTNTEAFF.

Regarding this clone: A junction boundary mismatches the germline segment, possibly from a read error. The CDR3: CSSSYHGAYEQYF. The DNA read from the CDR3 is TGTTCCAGCAGCTATCACGGGGCCTACGAG. This chain links TRBV7-9 with TRBJ2-7, with a possible D match to TRBD2 (5 bases). The read terminates 3 residues ahead of where the CDR3 ends, so the germline J gene completes it. This CDR3 has 13 residues. Germline CDR1 and CDR2: SEHNR and FQNEAQ (reference sequence). Full variable domain (outside the CDR3, taken from reference TRBV7-9 and TRBJ2-7): DTGVSQNPRHKITKRGQNVTFRCDPISEHNRLYWYRQTLGQGPEFLTYFQNEAQLEKSRLLSDRFSAERPKGSFSTLEIQRTEQGDSAMYLCSSSYHGAYEQYFGPGTRLTVT.

This clone showed up many times. The DNA ends 3 residues before the CDR3 does, and the rest of the CDR3 is filled in from the germline J gene. The V and J genes are TRBV29-1 and TRBJ1-1, with no clear D. From germline, CDR1 is SQVTM and CDR2 ANQGSEA. The CDR3 extends over 11 amino acids. The CDR3 bases that were read are TGCAGCGGGGCGGACTGGCCCACG. This encodes CSGADWPT. The whole CDR3 sequence is CSGADWPTAFF.

In its sample, this clone was seen a few times. The read gets to within 3 residues of the CDR3 end, and the germline J gene fills in the rest. The chain has TRBV19 and TRBJ2-6; the D gene is possibly TRBD1 (6 bases). The CDR3 contains 15 residues. Per germline, CDR1 LNHDA and CDR2 SQIVND (reference sequence). V was cut by 4 bases and J by 2 bases, with 9 bases left in between. CDR3 DNA, as far as it was read: TGTGCCAGTAGTACAGGGGTTGCTGGGGCCAACGTC. It is translated as CASSTGVAGANV. The complete CDR3 reads CASSTGVAGANVLTF.

By share, this clone ranks as medium-sized (0.01 to 0.1%). The read ends 3 residues shy of where the CDR3 ends; the end is completed using the germline J gene. This chain links TRBV29-1 with TRBJ1-1, with a possible D match to TRBD1 (6 bases). The ends were cut back, 4 bases at V and 0 bases at J, with 18 bases in the middle. The CDR3 totals 16 residues. In germline, CDR1 is SQVTM, CDR2 ANQGSEA. CDR3 bases read: TGCAGCGTTGGGGGTGGGCAGGGGCTATTGAACACTGAA. The encoded protein is CSVGGGQGLLNTE. The whole CDR3 protein is CSVGGGQGLLNTEAFF.

In the case of this clone: The read terminates 3 residues ahead of where the CDR3 ends, so the germline J gene completes it. The J gene is TRBJ2-7, the V gene TRBV7-9; D may be TRBD2 (6 bases). The germline V gene has CDR1 SEHNR and CDR2 FQNEAQ (reference sequence). This CDR3 spans 13 amino acids. V was pared by 7 bases and J by 3 bases, with 13 bases between. The sequenced part of the CDR3 DNA is TGTGCCAGCACCCCGGGGGTAAACTACGAG. Its translation: CASTPGVNYE. The full CDR3 protein reads CASTPGVNYEQYF.

The CDR3 here is CASSNGAGPSYEQYF. The CDR3 bases that were read are TGTGCCAGCAGCAATGGAGCGGGCCCCTCCTACGAG. This rearrangement joins TRBV6-2 or TRBV6-3 to TRBJ2-7; tentatively, D is TRBD2 (6 bases). The read stops 3 residues short of the end of the CDR3; the missing end is completed from the germline J gene. Germline V lookup: CDR1 MNHEY, CDR2 SVGEGT. The CDR3 length is 15 residues. V lost 6 bases to trimming and J lost 0 bases, with 15 bases between them.